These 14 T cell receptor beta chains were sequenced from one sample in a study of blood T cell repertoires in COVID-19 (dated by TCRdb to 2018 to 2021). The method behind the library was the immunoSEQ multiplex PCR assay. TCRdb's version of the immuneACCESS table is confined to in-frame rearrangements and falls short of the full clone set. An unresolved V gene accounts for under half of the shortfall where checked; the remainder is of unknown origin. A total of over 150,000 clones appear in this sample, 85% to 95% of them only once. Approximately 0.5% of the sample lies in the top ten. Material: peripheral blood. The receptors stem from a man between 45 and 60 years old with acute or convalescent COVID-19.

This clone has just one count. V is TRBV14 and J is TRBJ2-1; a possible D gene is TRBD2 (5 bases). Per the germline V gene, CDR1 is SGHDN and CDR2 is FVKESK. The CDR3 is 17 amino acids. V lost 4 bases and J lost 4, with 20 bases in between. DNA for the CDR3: TGTGCCAGCAGCCGGCGACGTTTGAGCGGAGATTACAATGAGCAGTTCTTC. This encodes CASSRRRLSGDYNEQFF.

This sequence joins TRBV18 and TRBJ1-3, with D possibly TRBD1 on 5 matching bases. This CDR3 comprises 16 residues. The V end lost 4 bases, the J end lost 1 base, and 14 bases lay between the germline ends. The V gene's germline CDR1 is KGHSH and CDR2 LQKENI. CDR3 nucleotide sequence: TGTGCCAGCTCACGTTCCAGGGAAGGGTCTGGAAACACCATATATTTT. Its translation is CASSRSREGSGNTIYF. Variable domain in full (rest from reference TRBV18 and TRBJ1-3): NAGVMQNPRHLVRRRGQEARLRCSPMKGHSHVYWYRQLPEEGLKFMVYLQKENIIDESGMPKERFSAEFPKEGPSILRIQQVVRGDSAAYFCASSRSREGSGNTIYFGEGSWLTVV.

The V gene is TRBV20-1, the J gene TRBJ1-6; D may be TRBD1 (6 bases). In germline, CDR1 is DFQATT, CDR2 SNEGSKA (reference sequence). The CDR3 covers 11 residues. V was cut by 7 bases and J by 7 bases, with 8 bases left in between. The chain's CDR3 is CSVQGNSPLHF. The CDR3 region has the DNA TGCAGTGTCCAGGGGAATTCACCCCTCCACTTT.

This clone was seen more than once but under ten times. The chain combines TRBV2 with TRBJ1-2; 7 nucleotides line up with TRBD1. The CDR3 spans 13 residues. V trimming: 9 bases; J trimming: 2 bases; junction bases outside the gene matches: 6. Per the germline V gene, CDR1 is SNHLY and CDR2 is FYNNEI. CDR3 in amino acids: CASGDRLNYGYTF. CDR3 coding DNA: TGTGCCAGTGGGGACAGATTAAACTATGGCTACACCTTC.

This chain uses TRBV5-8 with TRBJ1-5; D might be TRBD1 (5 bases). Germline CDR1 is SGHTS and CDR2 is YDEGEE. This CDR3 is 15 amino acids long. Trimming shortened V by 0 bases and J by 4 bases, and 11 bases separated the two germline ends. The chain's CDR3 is CASSLEGGTNQPQHF. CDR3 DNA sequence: TGTGCCAGCAGCTTGGAGGGAGGGACGAATCAGCCCCAGCATTTT.

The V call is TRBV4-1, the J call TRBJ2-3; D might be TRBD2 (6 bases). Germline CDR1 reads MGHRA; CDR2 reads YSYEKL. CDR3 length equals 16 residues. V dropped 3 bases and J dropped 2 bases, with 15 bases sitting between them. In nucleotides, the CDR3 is TGCGCCAGCAGCCACTCGATCGGGGGTAACACAGATACGCAGTATTTT. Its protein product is CASSHSIGGNTDTQYF.

CDR3 in DNA: TGTGCCAGCAGTGACCGGGACAGGGGGCTGGAGACCCAGTACTTC. Translating it yields CASSDRDRGLETQYF. The V gene is TRBV6-1, the J gene TRBJ2-5; TRBD1 aligns across 12 bases. CDR3 length: 15 amino acids. The ends lost 3 bases at V and 5 bases at J; junction bases unmatched: 4. The germline CDR1 and CDR2 sequences are MNHNS and SASEGT.

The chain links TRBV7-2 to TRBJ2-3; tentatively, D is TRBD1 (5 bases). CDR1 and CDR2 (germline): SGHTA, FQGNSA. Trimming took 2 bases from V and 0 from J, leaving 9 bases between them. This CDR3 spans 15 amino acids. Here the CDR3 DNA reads TGTGCCAGCAGCTTATTCAGGGCGAGCACAGATACGCAGTATTTT. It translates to CASSLFRASTDTQYF. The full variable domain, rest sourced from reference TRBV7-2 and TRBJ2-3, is GAGVSQSPSNKVTEKGKDVELRCDPISGHTALYWYRQSLGQGLEFLIYFQGNSAPDKSGLPSDRFSAERTGGSVSTLTIQRTQQEDSAVYLCASSLFRASTDTQYFGPGTRLTVL.

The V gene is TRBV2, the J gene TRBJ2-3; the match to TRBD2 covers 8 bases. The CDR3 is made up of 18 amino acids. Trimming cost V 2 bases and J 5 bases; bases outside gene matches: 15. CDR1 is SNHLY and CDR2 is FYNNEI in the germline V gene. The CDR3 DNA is TGTGCCAGCAGTGAAATAGGGCTAGCGGGTACCCCGGAAGATACGCAGTATTTT. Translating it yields CASSEIGLAGTPEDTQYF.

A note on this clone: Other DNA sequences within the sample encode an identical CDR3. CDR3 nucleotides: TGTGCCAGCAGTTTGTTCGGGACAGCGAACACCGGGGAGCTGTTTTTT. Protein: CASSLFGTANTGELFF. The chain carries TRBV28 and TRBJ2-2; 7 bases are a match to TRBD1. Per germline, CDR1 MDHEN and CDR2 SYDVKM. This CDR3 has 16 amino acids. V was clipped by 3 bases and J by 0 bases; unmatched bases: 4.

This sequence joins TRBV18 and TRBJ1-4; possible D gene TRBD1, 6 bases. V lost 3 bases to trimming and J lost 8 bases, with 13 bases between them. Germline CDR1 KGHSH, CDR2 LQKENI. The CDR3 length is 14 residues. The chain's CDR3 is CASSPSGHREKLFF. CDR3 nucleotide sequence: TGTGCCAGCTCACCTTCGGGACACCGCGAAAAACTGTTTTTT. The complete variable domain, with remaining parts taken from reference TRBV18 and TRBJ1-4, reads NAGVMQNPRHLVRRRGQEARLRCSPMKGHSHVYWYRQLPEEGLKFMVYLQKENIIDESGMPKERFSAEFPKEGPSILRIQQVVRGDSAAYFCASSPSGHREKLFFGSGTQLSVL.

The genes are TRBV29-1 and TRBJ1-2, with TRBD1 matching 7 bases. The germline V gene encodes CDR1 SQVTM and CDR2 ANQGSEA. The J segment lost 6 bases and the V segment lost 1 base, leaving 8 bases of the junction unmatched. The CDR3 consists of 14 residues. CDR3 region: CSVEVSEGANGYTF. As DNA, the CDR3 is TGCAGCGTTGAAGTTTCGGAGGGGGCGAATGGCTACACCTTC.

In nucleotides, the CDR3 is TGTGCCAGTAGTATCGGCGGATATAGCAATCAGCCCCAGCATTTT. It is translated as CASSIGGYSNQPQHF. The genes are TRBV19 and TRBJ1-5, with unresolved D. The germline CDR1 and CDR2 sequences are LNHDA and SQIVND (reference sequence). The CDR3 runs 15 residues. The V and J ends lost 3 bases and 0 bases respectively, with 9 bases between them.

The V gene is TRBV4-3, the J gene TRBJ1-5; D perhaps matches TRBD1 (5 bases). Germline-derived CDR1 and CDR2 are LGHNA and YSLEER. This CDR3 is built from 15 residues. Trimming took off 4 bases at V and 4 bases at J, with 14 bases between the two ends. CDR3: CASSPGPGRNQPQHF. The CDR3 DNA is TGCGCCAGCAGCCCAGGCCCAGGGAGGAATCAGCCCCAGCATTTT.